This T cell receptor beta chain was found in a study of cytomegalovirus exposure and HLA in healthy donors. Across the study: Prior work identified around 110 million unique TCR beta sequences in approximately 200 million T cells. Study findings and constraints: A later analysis showed HLA-associated TCR beta chains outstripping equally common others in clonal expansion.

PCR amplification relied on 60 Vbeta primers (plus 13 Jbeta primers). Repertoires were generated with immunoSEQ multiplex PCR, while TCRdb's copy carries only in-frame clones and drops some. The sample has about 160,000 clones, 80% seen once. V lost 1 base, J lost 2 bases, and 15 bases lay in between. Germline loops: CDR1 SGHVS, CDR2 FQNEAQ. CDR3 length: 17 amino acids. On this clone: Its antigen is undetermined.

The sample was PBMCs. V usage is TRBV7-8 and J usage is TRBJ1-3; a possible D gene is TRBD1 (5 bases). The clonotype was recovered from a woman aged 45-60 years in good health and CMV-seronegative. CDR3: CASSLELRQFTGNTIYF. The CDR3 region has the DNA TGTGCCAGCAGCTTAGAACTCCGACAGTTCACTGGAAACACCATATATTTT. Using reference TRBV7-8 and TRBJ1-3 for the parts outside the CDR3, the full variable domain is GAGVSQSPRYKVAKRGQDVALRCDPISGHVSLFWYQQALGQGPEFLTYFQNEAQLDKSGLPSDRFFAERPEGSVSTLKIQRTQQEDSAVYLCASSLELRQFTGNTIYFGEGSWLTVV.